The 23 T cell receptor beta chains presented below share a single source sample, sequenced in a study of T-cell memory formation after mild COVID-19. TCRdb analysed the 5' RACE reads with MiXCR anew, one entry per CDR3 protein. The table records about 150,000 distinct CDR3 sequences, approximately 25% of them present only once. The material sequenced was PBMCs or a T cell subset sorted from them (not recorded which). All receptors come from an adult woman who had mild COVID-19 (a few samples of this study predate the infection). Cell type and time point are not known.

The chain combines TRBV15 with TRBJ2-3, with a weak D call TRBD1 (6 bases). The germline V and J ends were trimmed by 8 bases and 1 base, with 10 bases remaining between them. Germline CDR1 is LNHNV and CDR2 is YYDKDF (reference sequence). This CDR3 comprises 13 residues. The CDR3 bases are TGTGCCACCCGTCCAGGGGGCACAGATACGCAGTATTTT. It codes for CATRPGGTDTQYF.

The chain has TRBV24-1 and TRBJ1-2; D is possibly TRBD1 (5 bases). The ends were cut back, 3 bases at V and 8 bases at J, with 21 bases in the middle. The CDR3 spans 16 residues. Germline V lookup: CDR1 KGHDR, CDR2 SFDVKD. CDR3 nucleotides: TGTGCCACCAGTGATGACAGCCGCCGGAGTAGTCGAGGCTACACCTTC. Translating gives CATSDDSRRSSRGYTF.

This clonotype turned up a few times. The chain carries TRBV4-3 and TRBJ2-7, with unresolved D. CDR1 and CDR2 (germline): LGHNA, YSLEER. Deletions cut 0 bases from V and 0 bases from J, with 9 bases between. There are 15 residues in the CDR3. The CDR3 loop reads CASSQDQAASYEQYF. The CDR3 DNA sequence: TGCGCCAGCAGCCAAGATCAGGCGGCCTCCTACGAGCAGTACTTC.

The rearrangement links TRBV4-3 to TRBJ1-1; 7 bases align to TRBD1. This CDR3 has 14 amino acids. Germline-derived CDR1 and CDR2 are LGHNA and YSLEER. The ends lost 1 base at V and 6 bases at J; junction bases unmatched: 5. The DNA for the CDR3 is TGCGCCAGCAGCCAAGGGAGCGGGACAGCTGAAGCTTTCTTT. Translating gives CASSQGSGTAEAFF.

CDR3 region: CASSIIGGAKDTQYF. CDR3 nucleotide sequence: TGTGCCAGTAGTATAATAGGGGGCGCGAAAGATACGCAGTATTTT. V is TRBV19 and J is TRBJ2-3; 7 nucleotides agree with TRBD1. Germline assignment: CDR1 LNHDA and CDR2 SQIVND (reference sequence). V shed 2 bases and J 5 bases; nucleotides not matched to a gene: 7. CDR3 length equals 15 residues.

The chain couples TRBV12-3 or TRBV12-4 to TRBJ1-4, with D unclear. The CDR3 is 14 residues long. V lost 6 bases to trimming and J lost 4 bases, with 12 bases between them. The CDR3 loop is CASREDGYNEKLFF. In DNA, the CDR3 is TGTGCCAGCAGAGAGGACGGTTATAATGAAAAACTGTTTTTT.

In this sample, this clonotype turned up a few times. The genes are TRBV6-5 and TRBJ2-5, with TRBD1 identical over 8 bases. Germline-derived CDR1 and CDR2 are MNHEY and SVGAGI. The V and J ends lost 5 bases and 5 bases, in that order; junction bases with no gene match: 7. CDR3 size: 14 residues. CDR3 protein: CASSNQGAGETQYF. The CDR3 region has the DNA TGTGCCAGCAGTAACCAGGGGGCAGGGGAGACCCAGTACTTC.

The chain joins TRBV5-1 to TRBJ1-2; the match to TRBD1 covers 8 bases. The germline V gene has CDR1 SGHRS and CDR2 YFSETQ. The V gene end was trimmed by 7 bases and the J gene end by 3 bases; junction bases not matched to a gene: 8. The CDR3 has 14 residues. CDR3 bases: TGCGCCAGCGGCCGGGACAGGAAGGACTATGGCTACACCTTC. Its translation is CASGRDRKDYGYTF.

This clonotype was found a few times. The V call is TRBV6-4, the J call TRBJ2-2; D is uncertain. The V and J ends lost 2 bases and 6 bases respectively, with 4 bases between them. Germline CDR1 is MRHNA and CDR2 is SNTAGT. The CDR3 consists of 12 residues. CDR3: CASSDPPGELFF. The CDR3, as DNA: TGTGCCAGCAGTGACCCCCCCGGGGAGCTGTTTTTT.

DNA of the CDR3: TGTGCCAGCAGCTTATCTGTGGGCACAGATACGCAGTATTTT. Amino acid sequence: CASSLSVGTDTQYF. The chain has TRBV11-2 and TRBJ2-3; no reliable D call. This CDR3 contains 14 residues. CDR1 and CDR2 from the germline V gene are SGHAT and FQNNGV. V dropped 2 bases and J dropped 1 base, with 7 bases sitting between them. Variable domain in full (rest from reference TRBV11-2 and TRBJ2-3): EAGVAQSPRYKIIEKRQSVAFWCNPISGHATLYWYQQILGQGPKLLIQFQNNGVVDDSQLPKDRFSAERLKGVDSTLKIQPAKLEDSAVYLCASSLSVGTDTQYFGPGTRLTVL.

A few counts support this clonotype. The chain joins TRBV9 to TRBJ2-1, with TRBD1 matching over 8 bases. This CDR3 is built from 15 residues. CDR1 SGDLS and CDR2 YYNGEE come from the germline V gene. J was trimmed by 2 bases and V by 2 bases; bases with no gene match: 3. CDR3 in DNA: TGTGCCAGCAGCGTCGGGACAGGAACCTACAATGAGCAGTTCTTC. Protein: CASSVGTGTYNEQFF.

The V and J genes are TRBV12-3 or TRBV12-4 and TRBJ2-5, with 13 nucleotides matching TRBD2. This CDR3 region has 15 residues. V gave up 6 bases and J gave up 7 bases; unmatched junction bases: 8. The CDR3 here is CASSLGLAGLATQYF. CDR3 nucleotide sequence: TGTGCCAGCAGCCTGGGACTAGCGGGGCTGGCGACCCAGTACTTC.

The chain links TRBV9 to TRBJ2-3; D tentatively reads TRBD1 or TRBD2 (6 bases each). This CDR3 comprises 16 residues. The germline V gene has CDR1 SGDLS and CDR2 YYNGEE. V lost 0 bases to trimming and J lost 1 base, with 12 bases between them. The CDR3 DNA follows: TGTGCCAGCAGCGTAGAACCAGGGGAGGGCACAGATACGCAGTATTTT. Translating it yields CASSVEPGEGTDTQYF.

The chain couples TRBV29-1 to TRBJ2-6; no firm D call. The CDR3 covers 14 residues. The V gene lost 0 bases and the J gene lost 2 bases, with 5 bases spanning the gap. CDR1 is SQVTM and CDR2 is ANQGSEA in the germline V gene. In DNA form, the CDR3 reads TGCAGCGTTGAAGATAGGGCTGGGGCCAACGTCCTGACTTTC. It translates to CSVEDRAGANVLTF.

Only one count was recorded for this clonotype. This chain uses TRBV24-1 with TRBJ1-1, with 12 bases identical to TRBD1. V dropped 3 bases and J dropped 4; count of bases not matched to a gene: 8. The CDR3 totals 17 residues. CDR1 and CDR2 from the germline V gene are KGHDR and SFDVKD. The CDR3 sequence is CATSDGTGGPRGTEAFF. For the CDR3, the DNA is TGTGCCACCAGTGATGGGACAGGGGGCCCAAGGGGCACTGAAGCTTTCTTT.

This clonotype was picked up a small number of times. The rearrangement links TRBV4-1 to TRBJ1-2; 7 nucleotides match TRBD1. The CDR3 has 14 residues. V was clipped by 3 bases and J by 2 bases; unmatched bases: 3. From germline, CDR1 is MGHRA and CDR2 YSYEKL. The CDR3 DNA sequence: TGCGCCAGCAGCCAGACGACAGGGAACTATGGCTACACCTTC. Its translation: CASSQTTGNYGYTF.

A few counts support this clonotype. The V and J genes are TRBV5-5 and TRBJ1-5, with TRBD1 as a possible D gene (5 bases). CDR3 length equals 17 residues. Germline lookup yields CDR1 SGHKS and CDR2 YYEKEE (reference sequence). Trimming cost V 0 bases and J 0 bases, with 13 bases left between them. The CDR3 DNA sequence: TGTGCCAGCAGCTTGGAGGGGCCGACTAATAGCAATCAGCCCCAGCATTTT. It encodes CASSLEGPTNSNQPQHF. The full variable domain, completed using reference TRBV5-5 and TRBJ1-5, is DAGVTQSPTHLIKTRGQQVTLRCSPISGHKSVSWYQQVLGQGPQFIFQYYEKEERGRGNFPDRFSARQFPNYSSELNVNALLLGDSALYLCASSLEGPTNSNQPQHFGDGTRLSIL.

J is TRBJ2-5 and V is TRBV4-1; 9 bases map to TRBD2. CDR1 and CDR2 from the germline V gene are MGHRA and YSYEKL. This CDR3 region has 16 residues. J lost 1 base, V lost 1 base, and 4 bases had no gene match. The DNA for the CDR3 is TGCGCCAGCAGCCAAGGCGATAGCGGGAGCCAAGAGACCCAGTACTTC. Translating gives CASSQGDSGSQETQYF.

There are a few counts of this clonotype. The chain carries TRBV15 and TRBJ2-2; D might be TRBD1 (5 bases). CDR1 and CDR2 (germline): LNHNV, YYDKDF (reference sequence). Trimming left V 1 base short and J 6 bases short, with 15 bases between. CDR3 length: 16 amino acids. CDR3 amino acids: CATSRGIQGVAGELFF. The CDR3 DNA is TGTGCCACCAGCAGAGGAATACAAGGGGTTGCCGGGGAGCTGTTTTTT.

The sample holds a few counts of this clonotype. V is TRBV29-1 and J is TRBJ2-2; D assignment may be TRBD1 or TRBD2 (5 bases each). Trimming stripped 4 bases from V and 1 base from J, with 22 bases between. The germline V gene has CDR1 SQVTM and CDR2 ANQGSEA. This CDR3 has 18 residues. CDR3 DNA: TGCAGCGTTGGGGGAGTTGAGGGACCAATTGTGAACACCGGGGAGCTGTTTTTT. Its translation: CSVGGVEGPIVNTGELFF.

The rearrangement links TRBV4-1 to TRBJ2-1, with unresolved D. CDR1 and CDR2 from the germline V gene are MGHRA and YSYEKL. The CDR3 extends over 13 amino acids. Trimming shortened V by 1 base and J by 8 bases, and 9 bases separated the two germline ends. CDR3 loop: CASSQVPTDEQFF. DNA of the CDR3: TGCGCCAGCAGCCAAGTTCCGACGGATGAGCAGTTCTTC.

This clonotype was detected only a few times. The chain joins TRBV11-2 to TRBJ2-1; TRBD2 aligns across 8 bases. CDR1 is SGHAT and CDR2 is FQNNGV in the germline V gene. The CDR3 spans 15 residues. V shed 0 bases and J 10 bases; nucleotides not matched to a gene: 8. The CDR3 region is CASSLDWLAGGEQFF. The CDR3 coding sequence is TGTGCCAGCAGCTTAGATTGGCTAGCGGGCGGGGAGCAGTTCTTC.

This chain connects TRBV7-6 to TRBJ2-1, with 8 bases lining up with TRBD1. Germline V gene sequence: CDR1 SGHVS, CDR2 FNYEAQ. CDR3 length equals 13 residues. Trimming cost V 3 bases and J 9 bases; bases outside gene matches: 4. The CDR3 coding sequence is TGTGCCAGCAGCTTCAGGGGGCTCACTGAGCAGTTCTTC. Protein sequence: CASSFRGLTEQFF.